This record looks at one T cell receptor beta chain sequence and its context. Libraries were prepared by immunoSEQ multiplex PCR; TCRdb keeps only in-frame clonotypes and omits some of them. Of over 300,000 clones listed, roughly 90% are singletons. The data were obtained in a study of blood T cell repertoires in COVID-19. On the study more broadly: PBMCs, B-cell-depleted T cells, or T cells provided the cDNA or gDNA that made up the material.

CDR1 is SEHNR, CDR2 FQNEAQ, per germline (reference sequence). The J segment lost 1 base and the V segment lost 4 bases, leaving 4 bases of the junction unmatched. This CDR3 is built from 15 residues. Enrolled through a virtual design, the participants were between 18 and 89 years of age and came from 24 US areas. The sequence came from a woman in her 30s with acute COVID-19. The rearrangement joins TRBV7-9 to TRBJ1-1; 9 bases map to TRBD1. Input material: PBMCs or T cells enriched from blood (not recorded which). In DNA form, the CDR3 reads TGTGCCAGCAGCTCCCGGGACAGGGCGAACACTGAAGCTTTCTTT. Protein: CASSSRDRANTEAFF.